The T cell receptor (beta chain) under discussion was sequenced for a study of identical twins. Findings and limits, study-wide: Beta out-of-frame twin sharing showed a weaker excess. Analyses of zero insertions could be partly confounded by invariant MAIT and iNKT cells. The same donors were not followed; conclusions instead depended on cross-sectional statistical analysis.

The CDR3 contains 13 residues. The germline V gene encodes CDR1 LGHDT and CDR2 YNNKEL (reference sequence). V was trimmed by 2 bases and J by 6 bases, leaving 7 bases between them. A universal primer site was added by template switching, and unique molecular identifiers were carried by the cDNA. TCRdb used MiXCR to reprocess the 5' RACE reads, holding one entry per CDR3 protein. The sample lists about 790,000 distinct CDR3 sequences; roughly 20% were seen once. This clonotype was seen a handful of times. Its antigen is undetermined. The same data also went into a second study, on T cells expressing NK-cell markers.

The sequence was collected from a woman aged 18-29 years in good health. The source material was PBMCs. V and J are TRBV3-1 and TRBJ2-2; unclear D gene. For the CDR3, the DNA is TGTGCCAGCAGCCAACCCGTACCCGGGGAGCTGTTTTTT. Translated: CASSQPVPGELFF.